These 6 T cell receptor beta chains originate from one sample sequenced in a study of identical twins. TCRdb re-called the 5' RACE reads through MiXCR, storing one row per CDR3 protein. This table holds fewer than 250,000 distinct CDR3 sequences, 7.5% found once. These data also featured in a second study, about yellow fever vaccine responses in identical twins.

Sequencing was done on a sample of memory (CD45RO+) T cells sorted from blood. The receptors shown here come from a woman aged 18-29 years in good health.

This clonotype was observed a few times. The chain is built from TRBV18 and TRBJ2-7, with 7 nucleotides matching TRBD1. This CDR3 is 14 amino acids long. Germline assignment: CDR1 KGHSH and CDR2 LQKENI. The trim removed 3 bases at V and 7 bases at J, leaving 9 bases unmatched. CDR3 bases: TGTGCCAGCTCACCCGCGACAGGGTTTCGGGAGCAGTACTTC. Translation gives CASSPATGFREQYF.

At least ten counts were recorded for this clonotype. CDR3 sequence reads: CASSSGLADNEQFF. The CDR3 DNA reads TGTGCCAGCAGCTCGGGACTAGCGGACAATGAGCAGTTCTTC. V gene TRBV3-1 combines with J gene TRBJ2-1, with TRBD2 matching 11 bases. Germline CDR1 and CDR2: LGHDT and YNNKEL (reference sequence). V shed 5 bases, J shed 5 bases, and the junction held 2 bases outside the gene matches. CDR3 length: 14 amino acids.

This clonotype was counted a few times. V gene TRBV25-1 combines with J gene TRBJ1-2; 9 bases align to TRBD1. The CDR3 is 15 amino acids. Germline V lookup: CDR1 MGHDK, CDR2 SYGVNS. V lost 6 bases, J lost 6 bases, and 11 bases stayed unmatched. CDR3 coding DNA: TGTGCCAGCAGCGAACTGGGACAGGGACCGGATGGCTACACCTTC. Amino acids: CASSELGQGPDGYTF.

The rearrangement joins TRBV20-1 to TRBJ2-1; perhaps TRBD1 as D (7 bases). V lost 4 bases and J lost 9, with 19 bases in between. This CDR3 has 14 residues. The germline CDR1 and CDR2 sequences are DFQATT and SNEGSKA (reference sequence). In nucleotides, the CDR3 is TGCAGTGCTATTGAAGGGGGCAGGGGAGGTGAGCAGTTCTTC. It translates to CSAIEGGRGGEQFF.

Only a few counts were recorded for this clonotype. V usage is TRBV29-1 and J usage is TRBJ2-3; 7 nucleotides agree with TRBD2. CDR1 and CDR2 (germline): SQVTM, ANQGSEA. The ends lost 2 bases at V and 4 bases at J; junction bases unmatched: 9. The length of the CDR3 is 15 residues. CDR3 in DNA: TGCAGCGTTGAATGGGGAGGGAGGAGTGCAGATACGCAGTATTTT. Translated, it gives CSVEWGGRSADTQYF.

This clonotype has a handful of counts. This chain links TRBV20-1 with TRBJ2-5; TRBD2 is a possible D gene (5 bases). This CDR3 region has 13 residues. The germline gives CDR1 DFQATT, CDR2 SNEGSKA (reference sequence). V lost 0 bases and J 9 bases, leaving 14 bases between the germline ends. CDR3 nucleotide sequence: TGCAGTGCTAGAGATCTCCGACTATGGTCCCAGTACTTC. Amino acid sequence: CSARDLRLWSQYF.